Given below is one T cell receptor beta chain in context. Its antigen is still unknown. This entry belongs to a study of post-analysis software for immune sequencing data. Study-level findings and limits: Controls had lower frequencies than patients of four or five TRBV segments, which included TRBV5-6, TRBV5-1 and TRBV20-1. When compared against controls, multiple sclerosis patients showed significantly lower normalized Chao1 diversity.

Unique molecular identifiers were built into the TCR beta cDNA libraries. Each batch of about 0.95 to 10 million T cells produced roughly 500,000 cDNA molecules. Each CDR3 protein is one row after TCRdb ran MiXCR on the PCR reads. Of roughly 800,000 distinct CDR3 sequences listed, about 32% are singletons. This CDR3 has 16 residues. Germline V gene sequence: CDR1 SEHNR, CDR2 FQNEAQ (reference sequence). The ends were cut back, 0 bases at V and 4 bases at J, with 15 bases in the middle. This TCR came from a girl aged 5 to 17 with multiple sclerosis. Sample: blood. The chain carries TRBV7-9 and TRBJ2-5; no firm D call. This CDR3 is CASSLAFGGLGETQYF. CDR3 nucleotide sequence: TGTGCCAGCAGCTTAGCGTTTGGTGGGCTAGGAGAGACCCAGTACTTC.